Presented here are 30 T cell receptor beta chains from one specimen sequenced in a study of T cells after yellow fever vaccination. Each CDR3 protein gets one entry after TCRdb re-called the 5' RACE reads with MiXCR. Of some 400,000 distinct CDR3 sequences detected, about 19% appear once; the ten largest clones hold 18%. The sequencing used PBMCs, collected before the yellow fever booster vaccination. The source is a man aged 18 to 30 who received the YFV17D yellow fever vaccine.

This clonotype was observed a few times. V gene TRBV4-3 combines with J gene TRBJ2-1; 10 nucleotides agree with TRBD2. CDR3 size: 15 residues. Per germline, CDR1 LGHNA and CDR2 YSLEER. Losses at the gene ends were 3 bases for V and 9 bases for J; bases not matched to a gene: 8. The CDR3 reads CASSHPGTSVGEQFF. The CDR3 region has the DNA TGCGCCAGCAGCCACCCCGGGACTAGCGTCGGTGAGCAGTTCTTC.

This clonotype was counted between two and nine times. The chain joins TRBV6-2 or TRBV6-3 to TRBJ2-2, with 13 positions matching TRBD2. The CDR3 runs 17 residues. Germline V gives CDR1 MNHEY, CDR2 SVGEGT. Trimming cost V 6 bases and J 3 bases; bases outside gene matches: 7. The CDR3 loop reads CASSRRLAGGDTGELFF. The CDR3 DNA sequence: TGTGCCAGCAGCCGTCGACTAGCGGGGGGTGACACCGGGGAGCTGTTTTTT.

This clonotype showed up just a few times. The V and J genes are TRBV11-2 and TRBJ2-3, with TRBD1 matching over 10 bases. The V gene end was trimmed by 5 bases and the J gene end by 4 bases; junction bases not matched to a gene: 9. The CDR3 loop spans 16 amino acids. The V gene's germline CDR1 is SGHAT and CDR2 FQNNGV. CDR3 nucleotide sequence: TGTGCCAGCAGCCAGGTGGGACAGGGGTCCGCAGATACGCAGTATTTT. Translation: CASSQVGQGSADTQYF.

A few counts support this clonotype. This sequence joins TRBV29-1 and TRBJ2-3; D gene unclear. V was pared by 6 bases and J by 1 base, with 8 bases between. The CDR3 length is 12 residues. Germline CDR1 reads SQVTM; CDR2 reads ANQGSEA. The CDR3 coding sequence is TGCAGCGTGCGAAAGGGCACAGATACGCAGTATTTT. Its protein product is CSVRKGTDTQYF.

The rearrangement uses TRBV27 and TRBJ1-1, with D possibly TRBD1 on 5 matching bases. With 5 bases removed from V and 7 bases from J, the gap between germline ends came to 11 bases. Germline V gene lookup returns CDR1 MNHEY and CDR2 SMNVEV (reference sequence). CDR3 length equals 12 residues. The chain's CDR3 is CASSRWGVEAFF. Written as DNA, the CDR3 is TGTGCCAGCAGTAGGTGGGGGGTTGAAGCTTTCTTT.

This clonotype was counted between two and nine times. V is TRBV29-1 and J is TRBJ2-7; D perhaps matches TRBD1 (5 bases). CDR3 length equals 15 residues. The germline V and J ends were trimmed by 7 bases and 0 bases, with 19 bases remaining between them. Germline V CDR1 and CDR2: SQVTM, ANQGSEA. This CDR3 is CSAYKTARSSYEQYV. CDR3 bases: TGCAGCGCCTACAAGACAGCCAGAAGCTCCTACGAGCAGTACGTC.

The chain employs TRBV4-2 and TRBJ2-3; D is possibly TRBD2 (5 bases). The CDR3 runs to 15 residues. V was trimmed by 4 bases and J by 1 base, leaving 12 bases between them. The germline gives CDR1 LGHNA, CDR2 YNFKEQ. The CDR3 spells CASSPRGSGTDTQYF. The DNA of the CDR3 is TGTGCCAGCAGCCCCCGGGGTAGCGGCACAGATACGCAGTATTTT.

This chain connects TRBV6-5 to TRBJ1-1; D may be TRBD1 (5 bases). This CDR3 region has 12 residues. Trimming removed 8 bases at V and 12 bases at J, with 19 bases between. Germline CDR1 reads MNHEY; CDR2 reads SVGAGI. CDR3 protein: CASHEGDMVTFF. The CDR3 coding sequence is TGTGCCAGCCACGAAGGGGATATGGTGACTTTCTTT.

This sequence joins TRBV14 and TRBJ2-7; D is possibly TRBD1 (6 bases). V was pared by 4 bases and J by 7 bases, with 17 bases between. Germline values: CDR1 SGHDN, CDR2 FVKESK. This CDR3 comprises 14 residues. The CDR3 DNA reads as TGTGCCAGCAGCCCGACAGGACTCCTATATGAGCAGTACGTC. It specifies CASSPTGLLYEQYV.

This clonotype has ten or more counts. V is TRBV27 and J is TRBJ2-1; D perhaps matches TRBD2 (6 bases). V was clipped by 6 bases and J by 4 bases, with 13 bases between them. CDR3 length equals 14 residues. CDR1 and CDR2 (germline): MNHEY, SMNVEV (reference sequence). In DNA form, the CDR3 reads TGTGCCAGCAGACCGGGACTGCTGTACAATGAGCAGTTCTTC. Protein sequence: CASRPGLLYNEQFF.

The chain combines TRBV20-1 with TRBJ2-7; TRBD1 might be the D (5 bases). CDR1 and CDR2 (germline): DFQATT, SNEGSKA (reference sequence). V was pared by 0 bases and J by 2 bases, with 17 bases between. There are 16 residues in the CDR3. For the CDR3, the DNA is TGCAGTGCTAGAGACACAGCGAGAACAGGAGCCTACGAGCAGTACTTC. Its translation: CSARDTARTGAYEQYF.

CDR3 sequence reads: CATSRDSGSEKLFF. The CDR3 region has the DNA TGTGCCACCAGCAGAGATTCTGGCAGCGAAAAACTGTTTTTT. V is TRBV15 and J is TRBJ1-4, with D unclear. Per the germline V gene, CDR1 is LNHNV and CDR2 is YYDKDF (reference sequence). Trimming shortened V by 0 bases and J by 8 bases, and 10 bases separated the two germline ends. This CDR3 has 14 residues.

The rearrangement links TRBV29-1 to TRBJ1-3, with D hard to call. Germline V gene data show CDR1 as SQVTM and CDR2 as ANQGSEA. Trimming stripped 5 bases from V and 4 bases from J, with 12 bases between. The CDR3 sequence is 13 residues long. CDR3 coding DNA: TGCAGCGTTTTAATAACTGCCGGAAACACCATATATTTT. Its translation is CSVLITAGNTIYF. Filled out from reference TRBV29-1 and TRBJ1-3, the complete variable domain reads SAVISQKPSRDICQRGTSLTIQCQVDSQVTMMFWYRQQPGQSLTLIATANQGSEATYESGFVIDKFPISRPNLTFSTLTVSNMSPEDSSIYLCSVLITAGNTIYFGEGSWLTVV.

The genes are TRBV30 and TRBJ2-7; unclear D gene. The CDR3 sequence is 12 residues long. V dropped 6 bases and J dropped 7 bases, with 16 bases sitting between them. CDR1 GTSNPN and CDR2 SVGIG come from the germline V gene (reference sequence). CDR3 loop: CACCRFSTEQYF. The CDR3 DNA sequence: TGTGCCTGCTGCAGGTTCTCTACAGAGCAGTACTTC.

The table lists this clonotype with a few counts. The chain recombines TRBV21-1 with TRBJ1-2; the DNA was not compared with TRBD1, the D call given in the table. TRBV21-1 is a pseudogene segment. This CDR3 comprises 17 residues. CDR3 coding DNA: TGTGCCAGCAGCAACGGATTCGTTCAGGCTACCCCGGGTGGCTACACCTTC. Its translation: CASSNGFVQATPGGYTF.

This clonotype was seen a few times. This chain uses TRBV7-2 with TRBJ2-7; 7 bases fit TRBD1. V gave up 6 bases and J gave up 4 bases; unmatched junction bases: 9. The length of the CDR3 is 14 residues. The germline V gene encodes CDR1 SGHTA and CDR2 FQGNSA. CDR3 in amino acids: CASSTRQGEYEQYF. The DNA of the CDR3 is TGTGCCAGCAGTACTCGACAGGGCGAATACGAGCAGTACTTC. The entire variable domain, with the rest obtained from reference TRBV7-2 and TRBJ2-7, is as follows: GAGVSQSPSNKVTEKGKDVELRCDPISGHTALYWYRQSLGQGLEFLIYFQGNSAPDKSGLPSDRFSAERTGGSVSTLTIQRTQQEDSAVYLCASSTRQGEYEQYFGPGTRLTVT.

This chain links TRBV27 with TRBJ1-4, with D uncertain. Trimming pared 2 bases from V and 12 bases from J, leaving 10 bases between. The CDR3 loop spans 12 amino acids. The germline CDR1 and CDR2 sequences are MNHEY and SMNVEV (reference sequence). CDR3 sequence: CASSLIGGQLFF. The CDR3 nucleotides are TGTGCCAGCAGTTTAATAGGCGGGCAACTGTTTTTT.

The chain joins TRBV5-1 to TRBJ1-6; D gene uncertain. The CDR3 totals 13 residues. CDR1 is SGHRS and CDR2 is YFSETQ in the germline V gene. With 0 bases removed from V and 6 bases from J, the gap between germline ends came to 4 bases. The CDR3 sequence is CASSLGSNSPLHF. The CDR3, as DNA: TGCGCCAGCAGCTTGGGAAGTAATTCACCCCTCCACTTT.

CDR3 sequence: CASSFDGDRRRETQYF. DNA for the CDR3: TGTGCCAGCAGCTTCGACGGGGACAGGCGTAGGGAGACCCAGTACTTC. The chain couples TRBV7-3 to TRBJ2-5, with TRBD1 identical over 8 bases. V shed 3 bases and J 5 bases; nucleotides not matched to a gene: 11. Germline CDR1 reads SGHTA; CDR2 reads FQGTGA. The CDR3 covers 16 residues.

This sequence joins TRBV6-5 and TRBJ2-1; no reliable D call. V was shortened by 6 bases and J by 6 bases, with 15 bases between the two germline ends. The CDR3 has 14 residues. Germline V gene data show CDR1 as MNHEY and CDR2 as SVGAGI. CDR3 sequence: CASSGDDFLNEQFF. The CDR3 region has the DNA TGTGCCAGCAGCGGCGATGACTTCCTCAATGAGCAGTTCTTC.

There are a few counts of this clonotype. This chain uses TRBV4-2 with TRBJ2-7; D is possibly TRBD2 (7 bases). CDR3 length: 18 residues. The V end was cut by 0 bases, the J end by 3 bases, with 21 bases between. CDR1 LGHNA and CDR2 YNFKEQ come from the germline V gene. CDR3 amino acids: CASSQDLRTGGQYYEQYF. DNA for the CDR3: TGTGCCAGCAGCCAAGATCTTCGGACGGGGGGCCAGTACTACGAGCAGTACTTC.

This clonotype was observed a handful of times. This chain joins TRBV9 and TRBJ2-1; TRBD1 is a possible D gene (6 bases). The V end was cut by 3 bases, the J end by 2 bases, with 15 bases between. This CDR3 contains 16 residues. Germline V lookup: CDR1 SGDLS, CDR2 YYNGEE. CDR3 nucleotides: TGTGCCAGCAGCGGAACCGGGACACCGCCCTACAATGAGCAGTTCTTC. It specifies CASSGTGTPPYNEQFF.

V is TRBV7-6 and J is TRBJ1-1; 7 nucleotides align to TRBD1. Unmatched junction bases numbered 2, after V lost 4 bases and J lost 6 bases. Germline V gene lookup returns CDR1 SGHVS and CDR2 FNYEAQ. CDR3 length equals 12 residues. CDR3: CASSYRGAEAFF. The DNA of the CDR3 is TGTGCCAGCAGCTACAGGGGCGCTGAAGCTTTCTTT.

The CDR3 DNA reads as TGTGCCAGCAGTGAAAACAGGGGCAGCTCCTACAATGAGCAGTTCTTC. As protein: CASSENRGSSYNEQFF. V usage is TRBV6-1 and J usage is TRBJ2-1, with 7 positions matching TRBD1. Germline CDR1 and CDR2: MNHNS and SASEGT. V was clipped by 2 bases and J by 0 bases; unmatched bases: 4. CDR3 size: 16 residues.

This clonotype was observed a few times. The chain links TRBV4-2 to TRBJ2-3; D possibly corresponds to TRBD1 (5 bases). Per germline, CDR1 LGHNA and CDR2 YNFKEQ. V was shortened by 4 bases and J by 8 bases, with 13 bases between the two germline ends. The CDR3 contains 13 residues. CDR3 nucleotide sequence: TGTGCCAGCAGCCCTAGAGAAGGGGTTACGCAGTATTTT. Protein: CASSPREGVTQYF.

The chain combines TRBV27 with TRBJ2-2; TRBD1 matches 11 bases. Germline assignment: CDR1 MNHEY and CDR2 SMNVEV (reference sequence). The ends lost 6 bases at V and 9 bases at J; junction bases unmatched: 6. This CDR3 has 14 residues. CDR3 region: CASSGQGAPRELFF. The DNA of the CDR3 is TGTGCCAGCAGCGGACAGGGGGCGCCCAGGGAGCTGTTTTTT.

The chain couples TRBV28 to TRBJ2-6; 8 bases line up with TRBD2. This CDR3 has 21 amino acids. V trimming: 5 bases; J trimming: 2 bases; junction bases outside the gene matches: 20. Germline CDR1 and CDR2: MDHEN and SYDVKM. CDR3 DNA sequence: TGTGCCAGCAGTCCGCGGGGGGCGCTTTTCAAAGGCGCTCCTGGGGCCAACGTCCTGACTTTC. This gives the protein CASSPRGALFKGAPGANVLTF.

The gene calls are TRBV28 and TRBJ1-1; perhaps TRBD1 as D (6 bases). V lost 6 bases and J 1 base, leaving 15 bases between the germline ends. This CDR3 spans 15 amino acids. Germline lookup yields CDR1 MDHEN and CDR2 SYDVKM. The chain's CDR3 is CASRKPGTTNTEAFF. For the CDR3, the DNA is TGTGCCAGCAGAAAACCCGGGACAACGAACACTGAAGCTTTCTTT.

V usage is TRBV25-1 and J usage is TRBJ2-2; the D is unclear. The CDR3 runs 12 residues. V was cut by 4 bases and J by 6 bases, with 6 bases left in between. Germline assignment: CDR1 MGHDK and CDR2 SYGVNS. The CDR3 DNA reads TGTGCCAGCAGTGTTTCTTCCGGGGAGCTGTTTTTT. Residues: CASSVSSGELFF.

This clonotype was counted only a few times. The chain joins TRBV27 to TRBJ1-6; D unresolved. V shed 5 bases and J shed 6 bases, with 8 bases lying between them. CDR1 and CDR2 from the germline V gene are MNHEY and SMNVEV (reference sequence). This CDR3 comprises 13 residues. CDR3 DNA: TGTGCCAGCAGTAGGCGGGGTAATTCACCCCTCCACTTT. This sequence encodes CASSRRGNSPLHF.